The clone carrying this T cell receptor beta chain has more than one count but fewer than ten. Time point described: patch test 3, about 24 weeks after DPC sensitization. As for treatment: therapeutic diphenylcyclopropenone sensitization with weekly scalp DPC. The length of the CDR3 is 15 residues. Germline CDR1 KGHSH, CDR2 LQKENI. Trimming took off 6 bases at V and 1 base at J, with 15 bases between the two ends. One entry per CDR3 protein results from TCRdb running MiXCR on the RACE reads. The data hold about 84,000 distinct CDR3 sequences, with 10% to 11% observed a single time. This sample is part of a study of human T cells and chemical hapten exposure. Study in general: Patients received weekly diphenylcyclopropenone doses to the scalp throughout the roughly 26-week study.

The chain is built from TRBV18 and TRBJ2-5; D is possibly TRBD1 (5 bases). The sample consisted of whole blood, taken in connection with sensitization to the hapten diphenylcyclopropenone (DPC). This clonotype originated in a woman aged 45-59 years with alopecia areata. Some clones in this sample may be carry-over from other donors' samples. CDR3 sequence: CASSPQVGAQETQYF. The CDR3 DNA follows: TGTGCCAGCTCGCCTCAGGTTGGGGCCCAAGAGACCCAGTACTTC.